What follows are 30 T cell receptor beta chains derived from one specimen sequenced in a study of human T cells and chemical hapten exposure (dated by TCRdb to the early 2020s). Preparation of the library involved RACE. Sequencing relied on a NextSeq 500. TCRdb passed the public sequencing reads through fastp at Q25 and MiXCR, retaining productive beta sequences. Here each entry gathers all rows of one CDR3 protein and keeps the most common genes and DNA. The sample contains some 360,000 distinct CDR3 sequences, 4% to 6% of them found a single time. Approximately 2.8% of the sample lies in the top ten. The sample's time point label, in plain terms: pre-sensitization, week 0. The sample's treatment or condition label, in plain terms: therapeutic diphenylcyclopropenone sensitization with weekly scalp DPC. This specimen consisted of whole blood, obtained in connection with sensitization to the hapten diphenylcyclopropenone (DPC). The receptors shown here come from a woman aged 50 to 60 with alopecia areata. Some clones in this sample may be carry-over from other donors' samples.

Many counts were recorded for this clonotype. This rearrangement joins TRBV11-2 to TRBJ2-1; TRBD2 might be the D (6 bases). The CDR3 loop spans 18 amino acids. V dropped 4 bases and J dropped 8 bases, with 27 bases sitting between them. Germline loops: CDR1 SGHAT, CDR2 FQNNGV. The CDR3 sequence is CASSSPPTTQAGGDEQFF. The CDR3 bases are TGTGCCAGCAGCTCTCCGCCAACCACCCAAGCGGGCGGGGATGAGCAGTTCTTC.

This clonotype was counted a few times. The rearrangement uses TRBV9 and TRBJ1-5; 7 nucleotides agree with TRBD1. Germline trimming cut 3 bases from V and 2 bases from J; bases unmatched to any gene: 5. The germline V gene encodes CDR1 SGDLS and CDR2 YYNGEE. The CDR3 is made up of 15 amino acids. Written as DNA, the CDR3 is TGTGCCAGCAGCGCCAATACAGGGGGCAATCAGCCCCAGCATTTT. The encoded protein is CASSANTGGNQPQHF.

This clonotype has at least ten counts. CDR3 residues: CATRIGQGVAGNTIYF. The CDR3 DNA reads as TGTGCCACCAGAATCGGACAGGGGGTCGCTGGAAACACCATATATTTT. The chain has TRBV18 and TRBJ1-3, with 10 nucleotides matching TRBD1. Trimming at V came to 10 bases and at J to 2 bases, leaving 11 bases not matched to a gene. Germline values: CDR1 KGHSH, CDR2 LQKENI. This CDR3 contains 16 residues.

This clonotype was seen at least ten times. This sequence joins TRBV12-3 or TRBV12-4 and TRBJ2-6; unclear D gene. With 3 bases removed from V and 0 bases from J, the gap between germline ends came to 12 bases. CDR3 length: 17 residues. The CDR3 protein is CASSFSMQSSGANVLTF. The CDR3 DNA follows: TGTGCCAGCAGTTTCTCGATGCAGAGCTCTGGGGCCAACGTCCTGACTTTC.

This clonotype was found many times. The genes are TRBV10-3 and TRBJ2-3; possible D gene TRBD2, 6 bases. The CDR3 is made up of 15 amino acids. With 9 bases removed from V and 0 bases from J, the gap between germline ends came to 16 bases. Germline V gene data show CDR1 as ENHRY and CDR2 as SYGVKD. This CDR3 is CAIRGGERSTDTQYF. Written as DNA, the CDR3 is TGTGCCATTAGAGGCGGGGAGCGCAGCACAGATACGCAGTATTTT.

The chain recombines TRBV18 with TRBJ1-5, with a weak D call TRBD1 (6 bases). Between the trimmed V and J ends, which lost 2 bases and 4 bases, there was a span of 18 bases. Germline lookup yields CDR1 KGHSH and CDR2 LQKENI. The CDR3 totals 17 residues. CDR3 DNA sequence: TGTGCCAGCTCACCAGGGGCAGGGGCCCGAATAAATCAGCCCCAGCATTTT. As protein: CASSPGAGARINQPQHF.

V is TRBV10-2 and J is TRBJ2-3, with D unclear. The CDR3 length is 14 residues. Deletions cut 4 bases from V and 5 bases from J, with 13 bases between. The germline gives CDR1 WSHSY, CDR2 SAAADI. In DNA form, the CDR3 reads TGCGCCAGCAGTGTTGGCGGAAACATAGATACGCAGTATTTT. Translating it yields CASSVGGNIDTQYF.

This clonotype occurred many times. The gene calls are TRBV28 and TRBJ2-3; weak D call: TRBD2 (5 bases). The CDR3 length is 13 residues. The germline gives CDR1 MDHEN, CDR2 SYDVKM. The V and J ends lost 5 bases and 8 bases respectively, with 14 bases between them. CDR3 loop: CASSPSLEGTQYF. CDR3 sequence (DNA): TGTGCCAGCAGTCCCTCCTTAGAGGGTACGCAGTATTTT.

There are many counts of this clonotype. The chain has TRBV11-3 and TRBJ2-3; no reliable D call. Germline assignment: CDR1 SGHNT and CDR2 YENEEA. The CDR3 is 13 amino acids. The V end lost 5 bases, the J end lost 5 bases, and 11 bases lay between the germline ends. CDR3 sequence (DNA): TGTGCCAGCAGCCCTGCCACCATAGATACGCAGTATTTT. Translation: CASSPATIDTQYF.

This clonotype was found many times. The V and J genes are TRBV19 and TRBJ1-2; D not resolved. This CDR3 contains 15 residues. The V gene lost 5 bases and the J gene lost 2 bases, with 15 bases spanning the gap. Germline CDR1 reads LNHDA; CDR2 reads SQIVND (reference sequence). The CDR3 region has the DNA TGTGCCAGTAGTGTGGACGGTATCCTGAACTATGGCTACACCTTC. Residues: CASSVDGILNYGYTF.

This clonotype came up many times. This chain joins TRBV3-1 and TRBJ2-5; TRBD2 aligns across 12 bases. Per germline, CDR1 LGHDT and CDR2 YNNKEL (reference sequence). The CDR3 spans 16 residues. After removal of 0 bases from V and 3 bases from J, the junction contained 2 bases not matched to a gene. Here the CDR3 reads CASSQERTSGEETQYF. In DNA, the CDR3 is TGTGCCAGCAGCCAAGAACGGACTAGCGGGGAAGAGACCCAGTACTTC.

This clonotype was seen many times. J is TRBJ1-1 and V is TRBV11-2, with D perhaps matching TRBD1 (5 bases). Germline-derived CDR1 and CDR2 are SGHAT and FQNNGV. The CDR3 consists of 12 residues. V dropped 6 bases and J dropped 7 bases, with 12 bases sitting between them. CDR3 region: CASSPTAFEAFF. The CDR3 DNA is TGTGCCAGCAGTCCGACAGCCTTTGAAGCTTTCTTT.

The sample holds many counts of this clonotype. CDR3 protein: CASSSMMDRVPDTQYF. The CDR3 coding sequence is TGTGCCAGCAGCTCAATGATGGACAGGGTCCCAGATACGCAGTATTTT. The rearrangement joins TRBV13 to TRBJ2-3; the match to TRBD1 covers 8 bases. CDR1 is PRHDT, CDR2 FYEKMQ, per germline (reference sequence). Germline trimming cut 4 bases from V and 4 bases from J; bases unmatched to any gene: 10. The CDR3 has 16 amino acids.

This clonotype was picked up a small number of times. The chain links TRBV10-3 to TRBJ2-1; the D gene is possibly TRBD2 (6 bases). The CDR3 totals 15 residues. The germline CDR1 and CDR2 sequences are ENHRY and SYGVKD. Between the trimmed V and J ends, which lost 4 bases and 7 bases, there was a span of 17 bases. CDR3 loop: CAISATSLSANEQFF. The CDR3, as DNA: TGTGCCATCAGTGCGACTAGTTTGAGTGCAAATGAGCAGTTCTTC.

This clonotype has just a few counts. The DNA for the CDR3 is TGTGCCAGCAGTCGCATTGGGTCGACCTATGGCTACACCTTC. This sequence encodes CASSRIGSTYGYTF. The rearrangement links TRBV11-2 to TRBJ1-2; D unresolved. Trimming took 6 bases from V and 4 from J, leaving 15 bases between them. Looked up from germline, CDR1 is SGHAT and CDR2 is FQNNGV. This CDR3 has 14 amino acids.

This clonotype showed up many times. The chain couples TRBV7-9 to TRBJ2-3; D is undetermined. The CDR3 loop spans 17 amino acids. Between the trimmed V and J ends, which lost 1 base and 3 bases, there was a span of 17 bases. Per the germline V gene, CDR1 is SEHNR and CDR2 is FQNEAQ (reference sequence). CDR3 sequence (DNA): TGTGCCAGCAGCTTAGTAAGGCGCAACCCTCTAACAGATACGCAGTATTTT. It is translated as CASSLVRRNPLTDTQYF.

This clonotype was counted at least ten times. The chain recombines TRBV5-1 with TRBJ2-3; D not resolved. The germline CDR1 and CDR2 sequences are SGHRS and YFSETQ. V lost 3 bases, J lost 4 bases, and 15 bases lay in between. The CDR3 has 15 residues. The CDR3 is CASSWARDLSDTQYF. In DNA form, the CDR3 reads TGCGCCAGCAGCTGGGCCAGAGACCTCTCAGATACGCAGTATTTT.

Ten or more counts support this clonotype. V usage is TRBV29-1 and J usage is TRBJ2-1, with 9 bases matching TRBD2. The V gene's germline CDR1 is SQVTM and CDR2 ANQGSEA. J gave up 9 bases and V 7 bases, and 16 bases lay outside the gene matches. CDR3 length: 15 residues. This CDR3 reads CSARRGGGASGEQFF. The CDR3 bases are TGCAGCGCCCGAAGGGGCGGGGGGGCTTCTGGTGAGCAGTTCTTC.

This clonotype was seen repeatedly, ten times or more. The chain recombines TRBV7-2 with TRBJ1-1, with no clear D. Deletions cut 2 bases from V and 5 bases from J, with 21 bases between. Germline V gives CDR1 SGHTA, CDR2 FQGNSA. CDR3 size: 17 residues. CDR3 in DNA: TGTGCCAGCAGCTTAAGATCCTCCCAATTTCGACGGACTGAAGCTTTCTTT. Encoded protein: CASSLRSSQFRRTEAFF.

This clonotype was counted at least ten times. The chain combines TRBV5-5 with TRBJ2-4, with 7 bases fitting TRBD1. CDR3 length: 17 amino acids. V lost 4 bases, J lost 4 bases, and 14 bases stayed unmatched. The germline gives CDR1 SGHKS, CDR2 YYEKEE (reference sequence). The CDR3 region has the DNA TGTGCCAGCAGCCGAACAGGGGCTATAAATACAAAAAACATTCAGTACTTC. It translates to CASSRTGAINTKNIQYF. Complete variable domain (other parts from reference TRBV5-5 and TRBJ2-4): DAGVTQSPTHLIKTRGQQVTLRCSPISGHKSVSWYQQVLGQGPQFIFQYYEKEERGRGNFPDRFSARQFPNYSSELNVNALLLGDSALYLCASSRTGAINTKNIQYFGAGTRLSVL.

The chain links TRBV20-1 to TRBJ1-2; D uncertain. Trimming removed 5 bases from V and 8 bases from J, with 15 bases in between. CDR1 and CDR2 (germline): DFQATT, SNEGSKA (reference sequence). CDR3 length: 12 residues. CDR3 sequence: CSALTVMGGYTF. The CDR3 region has the DNA TGCAGTGCTCTTACAGTAATGGGCGGCTACACCTTC.

This clonotype was recorded a few times. The chain combines TRBV19 with TRBJ1-5; TRBD1 matches 12 bases. Per the germline V gene, CDR1 is LNHDA and CDR2 is SQIVND (reference sequence). Trimming at V came to 4 bases and at J to 3 bases, leaving 1 base not matched to a gene. The CDR3 length is 15 residues. The CDR3 is CASSTGQGANQPQHF. Written as DNA, the CDR3 is TGTGCCAGTAGTACGGGACAGGGGGCCAATCAGCCCCAGCATTTT.

This clonotype has at least ten counts. The rearrangement uses TRBV12-3 or TRBV12-4 and TRBJ1-1; D not certain. CDR3 length: 13 amino acids. V shed 5 bases and J shed 4 bases, with 11 bases lying between them. Written as DNA, the CDR3 is TGTGCCAGCAGTCGAGTGGAGGCCACTGAAGCTTTCTTT. It yields the protein CASSRVEATEAFF.

This clonotype was detected ten times or more. The rearrangement links TRBV7-9 to TRBJ1-1, with D hard to call. Germline V lookup: CDR1 SEHNR, CDR2 FQNEAQ (reference sequence). With 4 bases removed from V and 1 base from J, the gap between germline ends came to 7 bases. The CDR3 runs to 13 residues. The CDR3 sequence is CASSSMGNTEAFF. CDR3 coding DNA: TGTGCCAGCAGCTCCATGGGGAACACTGAAGCTTTCTTT.

V and J are TRBV7-9 and TRBJ2-3, with 9 bases identical to TRBD2. Germline V gene sequence: CDR1 SEHNR, CDR2 FQNEAQ (reference sequence). Losses at the gene ends were 0 bases for V and 2 bases for J; bases not matched to a gene: 6. The CDR3 totals 17 residues. CDR3 DNA sequence: TGTGCCAGCAGCTTAGCCGGGGTAGCGGGGGACACAGATACGCAGTATTTT. Translated: CASSLAGVAGDTDTQYF. Looking up the rest from reference TRBV7-9 and TRBJ2-3 gives the full variable domain: DTGVSQNPRHKITKRGQNVTFRCDPISEHNRLYWYRQTLGQGPEFLTYFQNEAQLEKSRLLSDRFSAERPKGSFSTLEIQRTEQGDSAMYLCASSLAGVAGDTDTQYFGPGTRLTVL.

This clonotype showed up many times. This chain connects TRBV9 to TRBJ2-2; D gene unclear. Trimming stripped 0 bases from V and 7 bases from J, with 4 bases between. In germline, CDR1 is SGDLS, CDR2 YYNGEE. The CDR3 is 12 amino acids. The CDR3 spells CASSVGGGELFF. The CDR3 DNA reads TGTGCCAGCAGCGTAGGAGGCGGGGAGCTGTTTTTT.

The rearrangement joins TRBV10-3 to TRBJ1-1, with D possibly being TRBD1 (6 bases). The CDR3 is made up of 14 amino acids. The germline V gene encodes CDR1 ENHRY and CDR2 SYGVKD. Trimming shortened V by 0 bases and J by 6 bases, and 11 bases separated the two germline ends. This CDR3 reads CAISESGGGSEAFF. As DNA, the CDR3 is TGTGCCATCAGTGAGTCCGGAGGGGGGTCTGAAGCTTTCTTT.

This clonotype was counted many times. This sequence joins TRBV5-4 and TRBJ2-7; D unclear. The CDR3 sequence is 14 residues long. V was trimmed by 2 bases and J by 1 base, leaving 10 bases between them. Germline lookup yields CDR1 SGHNT and CDR2 YYREEE (reference sequence). CDR3 residues: CASSLGSISYEQYF. The CDR3 coding sequence is TGTGCCAGCAGCTTAGGGTCTATATCCTACGAGCAGTACTTC.

This clonotype was observed at least ten times. The chain is built from TRBV25-1 and TRBJ2-3, with 8 positions matching TRBD2. Germline loops: CDR1 MGHDK, CDR2 SYGVNS. Trimming removed 2 bases from V and 4 bases from J; junction bases left unmatched: 11. This CDR3 has 17 residues. The chain's CDR3 is CASSERGLVAGPDTQYF. CDR3 DNA: TGTGCCAGCAGTGAACGGGGACTAGTGGCGGGCCCAGATACGCAGTATTTT. The whole variable domain, remainder taken from reference TRBV25-1 and TRBJ2-3, is EADIYQTPRYLVIGTGKKITLECSQTMGHDKMYWYQQDPGMELHLIHYSYGVNSTEKGDLSSESTVSRIRTEHFPLTLESARPSHTSQYLCASSERGLVAGPDTQYFGPGTRLTVL.

This clonotype was detected ten times or more. The chain links TRBV6-5 to TRBJ1-4, with a weak D call TRBD1 (6 bases). This CDR3 is built from 14 residues. The germline V gene has CDR1 MNHEY and CDR2 SVGAGI. V was pared by 5 bases and J by 7 bases, with 14 bases between. Written as DNA, the CDR3 is TGTGCCAGCAGTCCCTTGTCAGGGGCTGAAAAACTGTTTTTT. It yields the protein CASSPLSGAEKLFF.